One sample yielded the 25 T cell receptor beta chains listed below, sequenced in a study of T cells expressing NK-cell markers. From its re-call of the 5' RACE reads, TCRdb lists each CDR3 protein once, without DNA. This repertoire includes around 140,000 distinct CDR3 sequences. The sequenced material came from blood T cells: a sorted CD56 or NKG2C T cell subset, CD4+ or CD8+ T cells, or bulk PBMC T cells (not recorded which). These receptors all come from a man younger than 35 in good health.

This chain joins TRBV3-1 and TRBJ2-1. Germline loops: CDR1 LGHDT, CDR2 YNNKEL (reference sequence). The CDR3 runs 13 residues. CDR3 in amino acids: CASSQAVTDEQFF.

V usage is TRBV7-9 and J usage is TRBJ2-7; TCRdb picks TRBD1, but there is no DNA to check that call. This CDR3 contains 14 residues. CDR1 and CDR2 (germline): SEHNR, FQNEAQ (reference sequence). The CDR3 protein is CASSLVQGDYEQYF. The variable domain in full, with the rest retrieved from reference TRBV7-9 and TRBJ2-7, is DTGVSQNPRHKITKRGQNVTFRCDPISEHNRLYWYRQTLGQGPEFLTYFQNEAQLEKSRLLSDRFSAERPKGSFSTLEIQRTEQGDSAMYLCASSLVQGDYEQYFGPGTRLTVT.

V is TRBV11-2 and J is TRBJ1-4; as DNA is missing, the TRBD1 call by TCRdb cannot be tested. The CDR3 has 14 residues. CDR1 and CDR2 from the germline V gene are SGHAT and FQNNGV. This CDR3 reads CASSLAGVGYKLFF.

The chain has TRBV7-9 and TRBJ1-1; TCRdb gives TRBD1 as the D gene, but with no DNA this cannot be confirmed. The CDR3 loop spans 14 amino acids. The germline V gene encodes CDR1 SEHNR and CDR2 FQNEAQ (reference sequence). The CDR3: CASSPRQDGTEAFF. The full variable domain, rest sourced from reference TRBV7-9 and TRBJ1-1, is DTGVSQNPRHKITKRGQNVTFRCDPISEHNRLYWYRQTLGQGPEFLTYFQNEAQLEKSRLLSDRFSAERPKGSFSTLEIQRTEQGDSAMYLCASSPRQDGTEAFFGQGTRLTVV.

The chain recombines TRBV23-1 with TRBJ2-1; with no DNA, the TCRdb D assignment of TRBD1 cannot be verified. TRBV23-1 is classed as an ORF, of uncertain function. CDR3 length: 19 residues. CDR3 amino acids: CASSPPSAPFLIEGKEQFF.

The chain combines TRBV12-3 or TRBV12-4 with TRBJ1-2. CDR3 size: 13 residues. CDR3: CATWSSPNYGYTF.

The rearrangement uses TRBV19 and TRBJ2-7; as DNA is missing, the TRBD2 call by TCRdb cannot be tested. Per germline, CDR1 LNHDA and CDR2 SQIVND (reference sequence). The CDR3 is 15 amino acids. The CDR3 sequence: CASRLGASGTYEQYF.

CDR3 protein: CASTNTGNGYTF. The J gene is TRBJ1-2, the V gene TRBV12-3 or TRBV12-4; TCRdb proposes TRBD1, but this gene call is untestable without DNA. This CDR3 spans 12 amino acids.

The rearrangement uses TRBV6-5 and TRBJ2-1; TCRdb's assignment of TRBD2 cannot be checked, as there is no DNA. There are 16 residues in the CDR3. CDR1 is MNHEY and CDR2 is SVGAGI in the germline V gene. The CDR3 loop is CASSYSGTSVSVEQFF.

CDR3 protein: CTPSWELPYEQYF. The chain uses TRBV20-1 and TRBJ2-7. Germline lookup yields CDR1 DFQATT and CDR2 SNEGSKA (reference sequence). The CDR3 extends over 13 amino acids.

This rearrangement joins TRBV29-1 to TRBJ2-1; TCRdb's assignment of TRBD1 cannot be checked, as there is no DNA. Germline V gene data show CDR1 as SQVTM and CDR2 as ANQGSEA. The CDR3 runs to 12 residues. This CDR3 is CSNREDNNEQFF.

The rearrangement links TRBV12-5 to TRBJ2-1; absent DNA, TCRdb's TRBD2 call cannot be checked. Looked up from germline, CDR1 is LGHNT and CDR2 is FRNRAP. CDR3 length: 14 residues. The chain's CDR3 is CASGHTGRENEQFF.

CDR3 residues: CAIGNRGGEQFF. This chain uses TRBV10-3 with TRBJ2-1. This CDR3 is 12 amino acids long. CDR1 and CDR2 from the germline V gene are ENHRY and SYGVKD.

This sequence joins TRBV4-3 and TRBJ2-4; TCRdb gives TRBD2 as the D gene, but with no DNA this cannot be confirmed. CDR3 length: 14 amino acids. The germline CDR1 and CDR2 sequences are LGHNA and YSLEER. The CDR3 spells CASSQRTSGRVQYF.

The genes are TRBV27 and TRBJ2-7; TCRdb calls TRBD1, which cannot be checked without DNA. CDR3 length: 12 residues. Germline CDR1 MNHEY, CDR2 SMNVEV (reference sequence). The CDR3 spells CASSLLGDEQYF.

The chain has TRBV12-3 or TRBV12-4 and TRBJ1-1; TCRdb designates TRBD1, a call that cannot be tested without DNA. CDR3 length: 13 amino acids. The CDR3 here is CASSPFGTVEAFF.

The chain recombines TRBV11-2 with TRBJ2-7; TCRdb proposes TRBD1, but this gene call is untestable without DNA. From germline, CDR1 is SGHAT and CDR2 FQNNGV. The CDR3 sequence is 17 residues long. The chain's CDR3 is CASSGGTGGHSSYEQYF.

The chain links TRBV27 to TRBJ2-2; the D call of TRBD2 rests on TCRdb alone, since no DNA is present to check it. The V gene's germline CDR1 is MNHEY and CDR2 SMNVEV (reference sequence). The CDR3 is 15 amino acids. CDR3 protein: CASRPGLVNTGELFF.

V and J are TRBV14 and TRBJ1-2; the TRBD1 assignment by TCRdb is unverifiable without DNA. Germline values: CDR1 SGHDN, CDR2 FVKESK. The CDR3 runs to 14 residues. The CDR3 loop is CASSRTGTGNGYTF.

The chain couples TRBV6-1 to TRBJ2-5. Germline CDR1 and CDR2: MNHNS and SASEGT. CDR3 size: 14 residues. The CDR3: CASSQPDGEETQYF.

The CDR3: CASSQGLGYGYTF. This chain joins TRBV5-1 and TRBJ1-2; there is no DNA to check the TCRdb D call of TRBD1. Germline values: CDR1 SGHRS, CDR2 YFSETQ. The CDR3 totals 13 residues.

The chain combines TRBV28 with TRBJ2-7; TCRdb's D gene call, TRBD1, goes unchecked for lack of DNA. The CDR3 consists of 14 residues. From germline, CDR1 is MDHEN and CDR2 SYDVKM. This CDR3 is CASSSPAGVHEQYF.

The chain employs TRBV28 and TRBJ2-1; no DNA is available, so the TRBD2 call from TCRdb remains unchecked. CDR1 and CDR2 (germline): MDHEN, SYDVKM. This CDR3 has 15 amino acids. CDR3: CASTNPGLSLNEQFF.

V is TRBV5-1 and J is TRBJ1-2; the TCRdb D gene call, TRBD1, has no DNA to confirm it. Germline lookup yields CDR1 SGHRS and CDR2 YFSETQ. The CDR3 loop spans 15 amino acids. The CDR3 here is CASSRVPDRTYGYTF.

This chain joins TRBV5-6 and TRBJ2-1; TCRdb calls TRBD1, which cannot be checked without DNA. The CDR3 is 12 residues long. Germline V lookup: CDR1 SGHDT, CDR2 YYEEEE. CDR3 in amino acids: CASSLTGPEQFF. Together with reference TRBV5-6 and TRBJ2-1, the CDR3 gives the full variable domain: DAGVTQSPTHLIKTRGQQVTLRCSPKSGHDTVSWYQQALGQGPQFIFQYYEEEERQRGNFPDRFSGHQFPNYSSELNVNALLLGDSALYLCASSLTGPEQFFGPGTRLTVL.